The T cell receptor beta chain under discussion was sequenced for a study of blood T cells in healthy people across ages. Notes on the study in general: The recorded TCR beta diversity per million T cells decreased in a roughly linear manner with age. It was the long-lived donors that had more naive CD4+ cells and higher diversity than aged donors.

A second about 6 to 12 cycle PCR used barcoded and J-beta primers. Template switching added a 12-random-nucleotide identifier to every cDNA molecule. TCRdb processed the 5' RACE reads anew with MiXCR; each CDR3 protein has one entry. The sample includes over 1,200,000 distinct CDR3 sequences, around 59% of them seen just once. The CDR3 extends over 17 amino acids. At least 6 million PBMCs were isolated per sample. This clonotype has only a few counts. Its matching antigen is unknown. This chain joins TRBV21-1 and TRBJ2-3; the table's D gene call, TRBD2, was not cross checked with the DNA. TRBV21-1 is described as a pseudogene. The sequencing sample was made of blood. The TCR sequence derives from a man between 18 and 29 years old in good health. CDR3 nucleotides: TGTGCCAGCAGCAAACACCGGACTAGCGGGGGGACCGATACGCAGTATTTT. It specifies CASSKHRTSGGTDTQYF.